These 31 T cell receptor beta chains were sequenced from one sample in a study of T cell changes during pregnancy in multiple sclerosis. Sequenced by immunoSEQ multiplex PCR; TCRdb stores in-frame clones only, minus some. Of about 100,000 clones listed, about 90% are singletons. The sequences come from peripheral blood, collected after pregnancy. Receptors were obtained from a female donor with multiple sclerosis, enrolled in a pregnancy study.

V gene TRBV6-1 combines with J gene TRBJ2-7, with 9 bases aligning to TRBD2. This CDR3 region has 15 residues. Germline V gene data show CDR1 as MNHNS and CDR2 as SASEGT. The J segment lost 4 bases and the V segment lost 4 bases, leaving 8 bases of the junction unmatched. The CDR3 DNA reads as TGTGCCAGCAGTGGGGGACTAGCAGGATCTTACGAGCAGTACTTC. This sequence encodes CASSGGLAGSYEQYF.

This clone was detected only once. The chain uses TRBV13 and TRBJ1-1; 9 bases map to TRBD1. This CDR3 is built from 16 residues. The ends lost 2 bases at V and 6 bases at J; junction bases unmatched: 10. Germline V gives CDR1 PRHDT, CDR2 FYEKMQ (reference sequence). This CDR3 reads CASSLSGTGLFPEAFF. The CDR3 DNA follows: TGTGCCAGCAGCTTATCTGGGACAGGGCTTTTCCCTGAAGCTTTCTTT.

The chain is built from TRBV7-8 and TRBJ1-5; 9 nucleotides align to TRBD1. V lost 3 bases and J lost 0; bases outside the gene matches: 6. This CDR3 is 17 amino acids long. Germline V gene data show CDR1 as SGHVS and CDR2 as FQNEAQ. CDR3 sequence reads: CASSLRDRVGSNQPQHF. CDR3 nucleotide sequence: TGTGCCAGCAGCTTGCGGGACAGGGTCGGTAGCAATCAGCCCCAGCATTTT. Full variable domain (outside the CDR3, taken from reference TRBV7-8 and TRBJ1-5): GAGVSQSPRYKVAKRGQDVALRCDPISGHVSLFWYQQALGQGPEFLTYFQNEAQLDKSGLPSDRFFAERPEGSVSTLKIQRTQQEDSAVYLCASSLRDRVGSNQPQHFGDGTRLSIL.

This chain links TRBV6-5 with TRBJ1-2; D might be TRBD1 (5 bases). CDR1 and CDR2 (germline): MNHEY, SVGAGI. The CDR3 consists of 16 residues. V dropped 0 bases and J dropped 0 bases, with 11 bases sitting between them. The CDR3 DNA reads as TGTGCCAGCAGTTACTCGGTTGCAGGGTCTAACTATGGCTACACCTTC. As protein: CASSYSVAGSNYGYTF.

The chain has TRBV25-1 and TRBJ1-1; no definite D call. From germline, CDR1 is MGHDK and CDR2 SYGVNS. This CDR3 is 13 amino acids long. Trimming stripped 1 base from V and 3 bases from J, with 6 bases between. The CDR3 protein is CASSELDDTEAFF. For the CDR3, the DNA is TGTGCCAGCAGTGAATTAGATGACACTGAAGCTTTCTTT. Looking up the rest from reference TRBV25-1 and TRBJ1-1 gives the full variable domain: EADIYQTPRYLVIGTGKKITLECSQTMGHDKMYWYQQDPGMELHLIHYSYGVNSTEKGDLSSESTVSRIRTEHFPLTLESARPSHTSQYLCASSELDDTEAFFGQGTRLTVV.

This chain uses TRBV30 with TRBJ1-1, with 9 nucleotides matching TRBD1. Losses at the gene ends were 5 bases for V and 1 base for J; bases not matched to a gene: 5. This CDR3 is built from 14 residues. Germline V gene sequence: CDR1 GTSNPN, CDR2 SVGIG (reference sequence). The CDR3 loop reads CAWRRGQGNTEAFF. The CDR3 bases are TGTGCCTGGCGAAGGGGACAGGGGAACACTGAAGCTTTCTTT. Full variable domain (missing parts from reference TRBV30 and TRBJ1-1): SQTIHQWPATLVQPVGSPLSLECTVEGTSNPNLYWYRQAAGRGLQLLFYSVGIGQISSEVPQNLSASRPQDRQFILSSKKLLLSDSGFYLCAWRRGQGNTEAFFGQGTRLTVV.

This chain connects TRBV4-3 to TRBJ2-3; D is unresolved. There are 17 residues in the CDR3. In germline, CDR1 is LGHNA, CDR2 YSLEER. The ends were cut back, 0 bases at V and 1 base at J, with 14 bases in the middle. The CDR3 DNA sequence: TGCGCCAGCAGCCAAGATATCCTGCTAGGTGGCACAGATACGCAGTATTTT. Translated: CASSQDILLGGTDTQYF.

The chain links TRBV18 to TRBJ2-7; 13 nucleotides align to TRBD2. Germline V gene lookup returns CDR1 KGHSH and CDR2 LQKENI. Losses at the gene ends were 6 bases for V and 4 bases for J; bases not matched to a gene: 3. The CDR3 loop spans 14 amino acids. The CDR3 spells CASSRTSGSYEQYF. The DNA for the CDR3 is TGTGCCAGCTCCCGGACTAGCGGGAGTTACGAGCAGTACTTC.

J is TRBJ2-1 and V is TRBV18; TRBD1 aligns across 7 bases. The CDR3 contains 17 residues. Unmatched junction bases numbered 11, after V lost 3 bases and J lost 3 bases. Germline CDR1 and CDR2: KGHSH and LQKENI. The CDR3 here is CASSPIDRVWIYNEQFF. CDR3 nucleotide sequence: TGTGCCAGCTCACCGATAGACAGGGTGTGGATCTACAATGAGCAGTTCTTC.

In its sample, this clone was seen once. V is TRBV9 and J is TRBJ2-7, with 9 nucleotides matching TRBD1. The CDR3 loop spans 16 amino acids. V lost 3 bases to trimming and J lost 4 bases; unmatched junction nucleotides: 11. Per the germline V gene, CDR1 is SGDLS and CDR2 is YYNGEE. The CDR3 sequence: CASSAGGQGTLYEQYF. The DNA for the CDR3 is TGTGCCAGCAGCGCCGGCGGACAGGGGACTCTTTACGAGCAGTACTTC.

The gene calls are TRBV4-3 and TRBJ2-7; the D gene is possibly TRBD1 (5 bases). CDR1 and CDR2 from the germline V gene are LGHNA and YSLEER. Trimming pared 0 bases from V and 5 bases from J, leaving 8 bases between. The CDR3 contains 13 residues. Written as DNA, the CDR3 is TGCGCCAGCAGCCAAGATTGGGGCCACGAGCAGTACTTC. Translation: CASSQDWGHEQYF.

The gene calls are TRBV5-4 and TRBJ2-2, with 8 bases that match TRBD1. V lost 2 bases, J lost 6 bases, and 6 bases stayed unmatched. The CDR3 consists of 15 residues. Germline CDR1 reads SGHNT; CDR2 reads YYREEE (reference sequence). In DNA, the CDR3 is TGTGCCAGCAGCTTACAGGGGGGTAGAGCCGGGGAGCTGTTTTTT. This sequence encodes CASSLQGGRAGELFF.

The chain carries TRBV27 and TRBJ2-7, with 11 bases fitting TRBD2. Germline CDR1 MNHEY, CDR2 SMNVEV (reference sequence). V trimming: 5 bases; J trimming: 3 bases; junction bases outside the gene matches: 9. The CDR3 is 16 residues long. CDR3 sequence (DNA): TGTGCCAGCAGTCTACCTCTAGCGGGAGGAGTCTACGAGCAGTACTTC. Residues: CASSLPLAGGVYEQYF.

The chain uses TRBV7-4 and TRBJ2-2; 11 nucleotides line up with TRBD2. The germline gives CDR1 SGHVT, CDR2 SQSDAQ. This CDR3 spans 19 amino acids. V lost 3 bases and J lost 3; bases outside the gene matches: 12. The CDR3 DNA reads TGTGCCAGCAGCTTGTTGACTAGCGGGGATGAGTGGGACACCGGGGAGCTGTTTTTT. This translates into CASSLLTSGDEWDTGELFF.

V gene TRBV5-4 combines with J gene TRBJ2-7, with no clear D. V lost 0 bases and J lost 2, with 12 bases in between. Germline-derived CDR1 and CDR2 are SGHNT and YYREEE (reference sequence). CDR3 length: 15 amino acids. The CDR3 DNA is TGTGCCAGCAGCTTGGATGTGAGTGCGGCCTACGAGCAGTACTTC. This gives the protein CASSLDVSAAYEQYF.

This sequence joins TRBV7-8 and TRBJ1-1; D uncertain. The CDR3 loop spans 15 amino acids. Trimming pared 2 bases from V and 5 bases from J, leaving 15 bases between. The germline V gene has CDR1 SGHVS and CDR2 FQNEAQ. CDR3 residues: CASSLSQGLGTEAFF. CDR3 DNA sequence: TGTGCCAGCAGCTTATCCCAAGGACTCGGAACTGAAGCTTTCTTT.

The CDR3 nucleotides are TGTGCCTGGAGTTCCAGAGGGGGGAACACTGAAGCTTTCTTT. Residues: CAWSSRGGNTEAFF. J is TRBJ1-1 and V is TRBV30; TRBD1 is a possible D gene (6 bases). The length of the CDR3 is 14 residues. Germline values: CDR1 GTSNPN, CDR2 SVGIG (reference sequence). Trimming removed 2 bases from V and 1 base from J, with 11 bases in between.

The CDR3 coding sequence is TGTGCCAGTAGTATAGGGGACAGCTCGCGGTCCCAGCATTTT. Translated, it gives CASSIGDSSRSQHF. The V and J genes are TRBV19 and TRBJ1-5; 7 positions agree with TRBD1. This CDR3 contains 14 residues. CDR1 LNHDA and CDR2 SQIVND come from the germline V gene (reference sequence). With V trimmed by 1 base and J by 11 bases, 8 bases remained unmatched. Full variable domain (outside the CDR3, taken from reference TRBV19 and TRBJ1-5): DGGITQSPKYLFRKEGQNVTLSCEQNLNHDAMYWYRQDPGQGLRLIYYSQIVNDFQKGDIAEGYSVSREKKESFPLTVTSAQKNPTAFYLCASSIGDSSRSQHFGDGTRLSIL.

This chain uses TRBV7-8 with TRBJ1-2, with TRBD1 matching 7 bases. Germline V CDR1 and CDR2: SGHVS, FQNEAQ. Germline trimming cut 1 base from V and 2 bases from J; bases unmatched to any gene: 1. The CDR3 contains 14 residues. The CDR3 loop is CASSLGDRNYGYTF. Written as DNA, the CDR3 is TGTGCCAGCAGCTTAGGGGACAGAAACTATGGCTACACCTTC.

The rearrangement links TRBV7-8 to TRBJ1-1; tentatively, D is TRBD1 (6 bases). Germline V lookup: CDR1 SGHVS, CDR2 FQNEAQ. This CDR3 has 14 amino acids. The V gene lost 5 bases and the J gene lost 0 bases, with 10 bases spanning the gap. The CDR3 protein is CASSPRTVNTEAFF. The CDR3 DNA reads TGTGCCAGCAGCCCCCGGACAGTGAACACTGAAGCTTTCTTT. The full variable domain, rest sourced from reference TRBV7-8 and TRBJ1-1, is GAGVSQSPRYKVAKRGQDVALRCDPISGHVSLFWYQQALGQGPEFLTYFQNEAQLDKSGLPSDRFFAERPEGSVSTLKIQRTQQEDSAVYLCASSPRTVNTEAFFGQGTRLTVV.

V and J are TRBV7-3 and TRBJ2-1; TRBD1 matches at 7 bases. V was pared by 6 bases and J by 9 bases, with 11 bases of the junction left unmatched. Germline values: CDR1 SGHTA, CDR2 FQGTGA. This CDR3 is 14 amino acids long. The CDR3 protein is CASSSPGQRSEQFF. The CDR3 DNA reads as TGTGCCAGCAGTTCTCCGGGACAGCGTAGTGAGCAGTTCTTC.

In DNA, the CDR3 is TGTGCCAGCAGCCCGGGACAGTATGGGGATACGCAGTATTTT. It yields the protein CASSPGQYGDTQYF. The gene calls are TRBV7-3 and TRBJ2-3; 7 bases match TRBD1. Germline-derived CDR1 and CDR2 are SGHTA and FQGTGA. V was pared by 5 bases and J by 6 bases, with 8 bases of the junction left unmatched. The CDR3 extends over 14 amino acids.

The chain employs TRBV19 and TRBJ1-6; D is undetermined. Germline V gene data show CDR1 as LNHDA and CDR2 as SQIVND (reference sequence). V lost 5 bases and J lost 5, with 10 bases in between. The CDR3 has 14 residues. The CDR3 loop reads CASSHGVDNSPLHF. The DNA of the CDR3 is TGTGCCAGTAGTCACGGAGTTGATAATTCACCCCTCCACTTT. Filled out from reference TRBV19 and TRBJ1-6, the complete variable domain reads DGGITQSPKYLFRKEGQNVTLSCEQNLNHDAMYWYRQDPGQGLRLIYYSQIVNDFQKGDIAEGYSVSREKKESFPLTVTSAQKNPTAFYLCASSHGVDNSPLHFGNGTRLTVT.

In its sample, this clone was seen once. The chain links TRBV6-1 to TRBJ1-1; D is undetermined. The V and J ends lost 6 bases and 1 base respectively, with 9 bases between them. Germline CDR1 reads MNHNS; CDR2 reads SASEGT. The CDR3 extends over 13 amino acids. CDR3 in amino acids: CASSHPGNTEAFF. As DNA, the CDR3 is TGTGCCAGCAGCCACCCGGGGAACACTGAAGCTTTCTTT.

As DNA, the CDR3 is TGCGCCAGCAGCCTTCAGGCCGCAACTAATGAAAAACTGTTTTTT. Its translation is CASSLQAATNEKLFF. The rearrangement joins TRBV4-3 to TRBJ1-4, with unresolved D. The germline V and J ends were trimmed by 4 bases and 0 bases, with 9 bases remaining between them. The CDR3 is 15 amino acids. Germline CDR1 is LGHNA and CDR2 is YSLEER.

This chain links TRBV4-1 with TRBJ2-3; the D gene is possibly TRBD1 (6 bases). Germline V gene lookup returns CDR1 MGHRA and CDR2 YSYEKL. V lost 0 bases and J 10 bases, leaving 11 bases between the germline ends. The CDR3 runs to 13 residues. The CDR3 DNA sequence: TGCGCCAGCAGCCAAGATGAAAACAGGGCGCAGTATTTT. This gives the protein CASSQDENRAQYF.

This chain connects TRBV10-3 to TRBJ1-2, with unresolved D. V dropped 5 bases and J dropped 6 bases, with 10 bases sitting between them. The CDR3 runs 12 residues. Germline loops: CDR1 ENHRY, CDR2 SYGVKD. The CDR3 DNA sequence: TGTGCCATCAGTCCAGAGGGCGATGGCTACACCTTC. As protein: CAISPEGDGYTF.

This chain links TRBV12-5 with TRBJ1-6; 7 bases agree with TRBD1. Per the germline V gene, CDR1 is LGHNT and CDR2 is FRNRAP. The CDR3 loop spans 14 amino acids. The V segment lost 7 bases and the J segment 7 bases; nucleotides outside the gene matches: 7. CDR3 loop: CASAKGQLNSPLHF. The CDR3 nucleotides read TGTGCTAGTGCCAAGGGACAGTTAAATTCACCCCTCCACTTT.

V and J are TRBV27 and TRBJ2-3; D possibly corresponds to TRBD1 (5 bases). CDR1 is MNHEY and CDR2 is SMNVEV in the germline V gene (reference sequence). The CDR3 is 13 residues long. With 3 bases removed from V and 6 bases from J, the gap between germline ends came to 10 bases. CDR3 sequence: CASSFQGWDTQYF. The DNA for the CDR3 is TGTGCCAGCAGTTTTCAGGGCTGGGATACGCAGTATTTT.

The chain joins TRBV11-2 to TRBJ2-3; D perhaps matches TRBD2 (6 bases). This CDR3 has 16 residues. Trimming left V 5 bases short and J 0 bases short, with 15 bases between. CDR1 is SGHAT, CDR2 FQNNGV, per germline. The CDR3 bases are TGTGCCAGCAGCCAACCGGACTATACTAGCACAGATACGCAGTATTTT. Protein sequence: CASSQPDYTSTDTQYF.

The J gene is TRBJ1-1, the V gene TRBV6-1; D is undetermined. The CDR3 sequence is 13 residues long. The V end was cut by 0 bases, the J end by 8 bases, with 10 bases between. The germline V gene has CDR1 MNHNS and CDR2 SASEGT. CDR3 sequence reads: CASSEASGLEAFF. DNA for the CDR3: TGTGCCAGCAGTGAAGCGTCAGGTTTAGAAGCTTTCTTT.